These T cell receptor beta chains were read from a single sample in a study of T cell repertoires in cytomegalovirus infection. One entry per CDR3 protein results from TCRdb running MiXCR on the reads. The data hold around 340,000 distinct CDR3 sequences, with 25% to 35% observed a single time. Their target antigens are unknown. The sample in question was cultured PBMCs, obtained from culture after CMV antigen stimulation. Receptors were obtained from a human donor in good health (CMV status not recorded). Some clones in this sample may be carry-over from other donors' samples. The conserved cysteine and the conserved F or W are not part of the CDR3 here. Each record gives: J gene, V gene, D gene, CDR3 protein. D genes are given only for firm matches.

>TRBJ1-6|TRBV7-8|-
ASSLSGTTRRLH
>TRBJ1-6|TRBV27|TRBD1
ASSLVPDRGRSPLH
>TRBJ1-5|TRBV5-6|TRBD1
ASSFMQGGKSNQPQH
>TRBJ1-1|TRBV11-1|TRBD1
ASSATTGVGTEAF
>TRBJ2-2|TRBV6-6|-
ASSYFPPDGELF
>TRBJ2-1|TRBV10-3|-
AIRRTNEQF
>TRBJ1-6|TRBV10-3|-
AIRDGEDSPLH
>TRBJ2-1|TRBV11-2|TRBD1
ASSLGLDRVYNEQF
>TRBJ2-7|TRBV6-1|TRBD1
ASRFGRTGGNEQY
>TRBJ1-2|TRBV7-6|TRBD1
ASSAGTGAWGYGYT
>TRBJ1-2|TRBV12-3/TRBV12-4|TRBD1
ASSASDRGGYGYT
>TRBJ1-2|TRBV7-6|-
ASSLAREDLNHT
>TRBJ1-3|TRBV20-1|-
SAYAGSSGNTIY
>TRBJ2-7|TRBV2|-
ASSELVADTSSYEQY
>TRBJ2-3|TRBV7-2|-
ASSLRDVFKYTQY
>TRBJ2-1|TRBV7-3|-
ASSQGGDNEQF
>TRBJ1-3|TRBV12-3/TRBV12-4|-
ASRWTLLSGNTIY
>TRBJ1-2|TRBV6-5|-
ASSYSLSGPGYT
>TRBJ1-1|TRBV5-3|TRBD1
ASSSSRGRVNTEAF
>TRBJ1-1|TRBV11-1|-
ASQKAQRAEAF
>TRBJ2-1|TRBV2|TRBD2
ASTQTSGYNEQF
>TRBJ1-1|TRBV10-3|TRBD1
AIIPDRMSEAF
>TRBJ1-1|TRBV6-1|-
ASSESHLNTEAF
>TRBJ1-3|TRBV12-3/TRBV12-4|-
ASSFSGGGGNTIY
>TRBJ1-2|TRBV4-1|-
ASSQIPRGGPDNYGYT
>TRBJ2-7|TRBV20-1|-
SAPPQGERSYEQY
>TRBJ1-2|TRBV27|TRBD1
ASSLLRTGGDNYGYT
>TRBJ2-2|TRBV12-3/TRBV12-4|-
ASSFLDLNTGELF
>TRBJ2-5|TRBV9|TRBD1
ASSVGGGLEETQY
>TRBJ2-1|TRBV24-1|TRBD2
ATSDSFTPGGSYNEQF
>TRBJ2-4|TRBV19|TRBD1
ASSIDRDRANIQY
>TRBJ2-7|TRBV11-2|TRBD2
ASRAQRGPYEQY
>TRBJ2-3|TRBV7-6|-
ASSRNRGQSTDTQY
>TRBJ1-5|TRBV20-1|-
SASAGDFYQPQH
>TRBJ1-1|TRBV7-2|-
ASSSGVGRWDTEAF
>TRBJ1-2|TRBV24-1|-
ATSDGQRPPYGYT
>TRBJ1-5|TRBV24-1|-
ATSDLRGGQPQH
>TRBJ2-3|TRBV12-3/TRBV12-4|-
ASSFLGGTDTQY
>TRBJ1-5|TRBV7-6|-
ASSLAAGAGSNQPQH
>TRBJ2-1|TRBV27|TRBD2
ASSLFSAGGVNEQF
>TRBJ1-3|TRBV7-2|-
ASRGASTIY
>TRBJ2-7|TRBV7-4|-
ASSPPGYEQY
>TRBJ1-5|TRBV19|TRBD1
ASSIQGVRFNNQPQH
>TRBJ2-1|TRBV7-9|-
ASSAVRGSSYNEQF
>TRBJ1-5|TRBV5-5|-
ASSLVWGPRNQPQH
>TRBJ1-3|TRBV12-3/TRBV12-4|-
ASSTRIGNTIY
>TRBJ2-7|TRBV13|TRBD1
ASSLRNTGTGDEQY
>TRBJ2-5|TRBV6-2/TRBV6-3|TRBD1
ASRKGTADAQETQY
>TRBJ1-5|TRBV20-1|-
SGYAGNQPQH
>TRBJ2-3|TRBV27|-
ASGNGGSLTDTQY
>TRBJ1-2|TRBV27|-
ASSLRGLGGYT
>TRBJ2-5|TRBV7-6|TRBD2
ASSTDQMRTSGYYQETQY
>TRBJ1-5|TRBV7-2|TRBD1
ASSSRTGNQPQH
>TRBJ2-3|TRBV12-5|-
ASGAGDRPSTDTQY
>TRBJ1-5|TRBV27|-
ASSHRDSNQPQH
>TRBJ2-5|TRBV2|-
ASSEHGGASETQY
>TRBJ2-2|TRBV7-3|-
ASSISATGELF
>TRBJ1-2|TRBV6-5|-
ASSYLGWGYGYT
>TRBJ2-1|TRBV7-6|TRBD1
ASTQETGTALYNEQF